The rows below give T cell receptor beta chains drawn from one sample of a study of identical twins. TCRdb ran MiXCR on the 5' RACE reads and lists one entry per CDR3 protein. The table lists under 450,000 distinct CDR3 sequences, 18% of them singletons. Sequenced input: naive T cells sorted from blood. These receptors all stem from a man aged 45-60 years in good health. Both conserved end residues are part of each CDR3. The order of the fields is V gene, D gene, J gene, clone size, CDR3 protein, CDR3 DNA. A D gene is named only where the DNA matches it firmly. A row's size may be missing; if present it is once, few, many or a size class.

TRBV10-3	TRBD2	TRBJ2-1	.	CASSSGRATNEQFF	TGTGCCAGCTCTAGCGGGAGGGCTACTAATGAGCAGTTCTTC
TRBV9	TRBD2	TRBJ2-3	many	CASSVDPSGSPDTQYF	TGTGCCAGCAGCGTAGACCCTAGCGGGAGTCCAGATACGCAGTATTTT
TRBV12-3/TRBV12-4	.	TRBJ2-7	many	CASSFTTPPGEQYF	TGTGCCAGCAGTTTCACTACGCCCCCGGGCGAGCAGTACTTC
TRBV10-3	.	TRBJ2-1	.	CAIKQAHNEQFF	TGTGCCATCAAGCAGGCTCACAATGAGCAGTTCTTC
TRBV5-1	.	TRBJ2-3	.	CASSSGPREDTQYF	TGCGCCAGCAGCTCCGGCCCCAGGGAAGATACGCAGTATTTT
TRBV6-5	.	TRBJ1-1	.	CASSYGSPGMNTEAFF	TGTGCCAGCAGTTACGGTTCCCCAGGCATGAACACTGAAGCTTTCTTT
TRBV24-1	TRBD2	TRBJ2-1	.	CATSVFRGGTSGHSYNEQFF	TGTGCCACCAGCGTATTCAGGGGAGGGACTAGCGGACACTCCTACAATGAGCAGTTCTTC
TRBV12-5	.	TRBJ2-3	.	CASGKSGTNTDTQYF	TGTGCTAGTGGAAAGAGCGGGACAAACACAGATACGCAGTATTTT
TRBV6-2/TRBV6-3	TRBD2	TRBJ2-1	few	CASSYDGGRAVGSYNEQFF	TGTGCCAGCAGTTACGACGGCGGGAGGGCCGTTGGCTCCTACAATGAGCAGTTCTTC
TRBV5-6	.	TRBJ2-3	few	CASSLDRGMDTQYF	TGTGCCAGCAGCTTGGACCGGGGGATGGATACGCAGTATTTT
TRBV29-1	.	TRBJ1-2	few	CSAMTTDSGYTF	TGCAGCGCCATGACCACAGATAGCGGCTACACCTTC
TRBV12-3/TRBV12-4	.	TRBJ2-2	few	CASSLAPLGTTGELFF	TGTGCCAGCAGTTTAGCGCCTTTGGGAACCACCGGGGAGCTGTTTTTT
TRBV4-3	TRBD1	TRBJ2-7	few	CASSLGTGPLEQYF	TGCGCCAGCAGCCTCGGGACAGGCCCCCTGGAGCAGTACTTC
TRBV11-2	TRBD1	TRBJ1-2	.	CASSEGARGYTF	TGTGCCAGCAGCGAGGGGGCGCGAGGCTACACCTTC
TRBV29-1	TRBD2	TRBJ2-1	few	CSLAGGINEQFF	TGCAGCCTAGCGGGGGGGATCAATGAGCAGTTCTTC
TRBV7-9	.	TRBJ1-2	.	CASSFGGGYGYTF	TGTGCCAGCAGCTTTGGTGGGGGCTATGGCTACACCTTC
TRBV10-3	.	TRBJ2-2	.	CAISESKAGELFF	TGTGCCATCAGTGAGTCGAAGGCGGGGGAGCTGTTTTTT
TRBV5-1	.	TRBJ1-6	.	CASSPRGDQGGSPLHF	TGCGCCAGCAGCCCACGTGGGGACCAAGGAGGTTCACCCCTCCACTTT
TRBV7-2	.	TRBJ2-1	many	CASIEGSGGFNEQFF	TGTGCCAGCATCGAGGGGTCAGGGGGGTTTAATGAGCAGTTCTTC
TRBV6-1	.	TRBJ2-5	few	CASSEEGVQETQYF	TGTGCCAGCAGTGAAGAGGGGGTACAAGAGACCCAGTACTTC